These T cell receptor beta chains were read from a single sample in a study of human T cells and chemical hapten exposure. MiXCR, applied by TCRdb to the RACE reads, yields one record per CDR3 protein. The table includes about 30,000 distinct CDR3 sequences, 5.5% to 6.5% detected once. Here the sequenced sample was whole blood, taken in connection with sensitization to the hapten diphenylcyclopropenone (DPC). Receptors were obtained from a man aged 25-45 years with alopecia areata. Some clones in this sample may be carry-over from other donors' samples. CDR3s include the opening cysteine and the closing phenylalanine or tryptophan. A D gene is named only where the DNA matches it firmly. Clone size is stated in some rows and not others, as once, few, many or a class when expanded.

TRBJ2-5 TRBV6-5 many TRBD1 TGTGCCAGCACCCCAGGGGGCCTGCCGGAGACCCAGTACTTC CASTPGGLPETQYF
TRBJ1-6 TRBV7-8 many NA TGTGCCAGCAGCCTGGAGGGGGGCCCTAATTCACCCCTCCACTTT CASSLEGGPNSPLHF
TRBJ2-2 TRBV7-2 many TRBD2 TGTGCCAGCAGCCCCCGTCTAGCGGGAGGCACCGGGGAGCTGTTTTTT CASSPRLAGGTGELFF
TRBJ2-5 TRBV19 many NA TGTGCCTCGCAAGCGGACCTAGAGAGTGAGACCCAGTACTTC CASQADLESETQYF
TRBJ2-7 TRBV6-6 many NA TGTGCCAGCAGTTACTCGCCTTACGAGCAGTACTTC CASSYSPYEQYF
TRBJ2-7 TRBV12-3/TRBV12-4 many TRBD2 TGTGCCAGCAGCCGAGCGGGGGAGCAGTACTTC CASSRAGEQYF
TRBJ2-1 TRBV6-2/TRBV6-3 many TRBD2 TGTGCCAGCAGTTACAGGGGTTGGGGACTAGTAGTCCACAATGAGCAGTTCTTC CASSYRGWGLVVHNEQFF
TRBJ2-7 TRBV20-1 many NA TGCAGTGCTAGAGGGGGGCCACGGGCCTCCTACGAGCAGTACTTC CSARGGPRASYEQYF
TRBJ1-6 TRBV7-9 many NA TGTGCCAGCAGCCCCCAACTCGGCGGTTCACCCCTCCACTTT CASSPQLGGSPLHF
TRBJ2-1 TRBV20-1 many TRBD2 TGCAGTTGCGAGGCTAGCGGGACCCGTGAGCAGTTCTTC CSCEASGTREQFF
TRBJ2-1 TRBV20-1 many TRBD2 TGCAGTGCTAGAACCTATGGGACTAGCCTAGACAATGAGCAGTTCTTC CSARTYGTSLDNEQFF
TRBJ2-1 TRBV7-2 many NA TGTGCCAGCAGCTTAGTGCCCGGCAGCTCCTACTCCTACAATGAGCAGTTCTTC CASSLVPGSSYSYNEQFF
TRBJ2-7 TRBV12-3/TRBV12-4 many NA TGTGCCAGCAGCCTCCTAGCTTCCTACGAGCAGTACTTC CASSLLASYEQYF
TRBJ2-2 TRBV2 many NA TGTGCCAGCAGTGAAACCACCGGGCTCAAAGCAGGGGAGCTGTTTTTT CASSETTGLKAGELFF
TRBJ2-3 TRBV7-2 many NA TGTGCCAGCAGCTCCTGGACAAGCGGGACAGATACGCAGTATTTT CASSSWTSGTDTQYF
TRBJ2-2 TRBV29-1 many TRBD1 TGCAGCGCCCTGACCGACAGGGTGGAGACCGGGGAGCTGTTTTTT CSALTDRVETGELFF
TRBJ2-2 TRBV6-2/TRBV6-3 many TRBD1 TGTGCCAGCAGTCATCCGGGACAGGGAGCCACCGGGGAGCTGTTTTTT CASSHPGQGATGELFF
TRBJ1-5 TRBV6-5 many NA TGTGCCAGCAGTTACCCGACACCCCACCAGCCCCAGCATTTT CASSYPTPHQPQHF
TRBJ2-6 TRBV12-3/TRBV12-4 many NA TGTGCCAGCAGGCTCCTCAGCTCTGGGGCCAACGTCCTGACTTTC CASRLLSSGANVLTF
TRBJ1-2 TRBV12-3/TRBV12-4 many NA TGTGCCAGCAGGCACCGGGTCTCAAGCCTTTCAGGCTACACCTTC CASRHRVSSLSGYTF
TRBJ2-1 TRBV29-1 many TRBD1 TGCAGCGTTGCGGACAGGGCGTCCCTCAATGAGCAGTTCTTC CSVADRASLNEQFF
TRBJ2-1 TRBV29-1 many TRBD2 TGCAGCCACCTTAACCGGACTAGCGACTCCTACAATGAGCAGTTCTTC CSHLNRTSDSYNEQFF
TRBJ2-5 TRBV5-1 many NA TGCGCCAGCAGCTTGGAAGCCCCAGGGAGGGGGCTTCCGAGAGGGGAGACCCAGTACTTC CASSLEAPGRGLPRGETQYF
TRBJ2-7 TRBV7-2 many NA TGTGCCAGCAGCTTATCAGGTGGCGAGCAGTACTTC CASSLSGGEQYF
TRBJ2-2 TRBV14 NA TRBD2 TGTGCCAGCAGCCAAGTCGTAGGACTAGCGGGGGAGATACCGAACACCGGGGGGCTGTTTTTT CASSQVVGLAGEIPNTGGLFF
TRBJ2-5 TRBV29-1 many NA TGCAGCGTTTCCCCGGGGGAGTGGGAGACCCAGTACTTC CSVSPGEWETQYF
TRBJ2-2 TRBV7-2 many NA TGTGCCAGCAGCCTCATGGAGGGCCGCGGAAAGGCCGGGGAGCTGTTTTTT CASSLMEGRGKAGELFF
TRBJ2-6 TRBV6-2/TRBV6-3 many TRBD2 TGTGCCAGCGAACGGGGGGGAGCTGGGGCCAACGTCCTGACTTTC CASERGGAGANVLTF
TRBJ1-6 TRBV4-3 many NA TGCGCCAGCAGCCAAGATCGGTCGCGCTCCTATAATTCACCCCTCCACTTT CASSQDRSRSYNSPLHF